The clone carrying this T cell receptor beta chain was recorded many times. As yet, its antigen is unknown. Trimming took 2 bases from V and 1 from J, leaving 6 bases between them. The CDR3 extends over 13 amino acids. In germline, CDR1 is SGHRS, CDR2 YFSETQ. TCRdb re-analysed the 5' RACE reads in MiXCR, keeping a single row per CDR3 protein. This sample has about 220,000 distinct CDR3 sequences, with roughly a tenth found just once. This entry is derived from a study of identical twins. Broader study findings: Twin pairs had excess sharing that was weaker in beta out-of-frame sequences.

The genes are TRBV5-1 and TRBJ1-1; no definite D call. The material sequenced was memory (CD45RO+) T cells sorted from blood. This sequence originates from a woman aged 18-30 years in good health. CDR3 coding DNA: TGCGCCAGCAGCTTTGCAGAGAACACTGAAGCTTTCTTT. The encoded protein is CASSFAENTEAFF.